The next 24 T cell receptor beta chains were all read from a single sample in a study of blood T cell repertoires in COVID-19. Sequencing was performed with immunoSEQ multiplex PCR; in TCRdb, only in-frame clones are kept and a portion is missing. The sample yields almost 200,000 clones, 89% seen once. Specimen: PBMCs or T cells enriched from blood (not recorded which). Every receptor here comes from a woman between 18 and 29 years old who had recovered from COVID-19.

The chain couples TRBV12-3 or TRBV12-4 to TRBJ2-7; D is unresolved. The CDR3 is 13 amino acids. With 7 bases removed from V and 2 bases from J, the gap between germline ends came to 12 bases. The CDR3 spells CASTPTGTYEQYF. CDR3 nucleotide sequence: TGTGCCAGCACCCCGACTGGAACCTACGAGCAGTACTTC.

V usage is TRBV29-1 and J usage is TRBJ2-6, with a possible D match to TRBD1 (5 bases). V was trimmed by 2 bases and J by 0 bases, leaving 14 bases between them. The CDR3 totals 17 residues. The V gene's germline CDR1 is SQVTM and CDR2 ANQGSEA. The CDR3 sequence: CSVEKAGKHSGANVLTF. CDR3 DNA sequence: TGCAGCGTTGAAAAAGCAGGGAAGCACTCTGGGGCCAACGTCCTGACTTTC. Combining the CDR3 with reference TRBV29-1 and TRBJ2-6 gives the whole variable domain SAVISQKPSRDICQRGTSLTIQCQVDSQVTMMFWYRQQPGQSLTLIATANQGSEATYESGFVIDKFPISRPNLTFSTLTVSNMSPEDSSIYLCSVEKAGKHSGANVLTFGAGSRLTVL.

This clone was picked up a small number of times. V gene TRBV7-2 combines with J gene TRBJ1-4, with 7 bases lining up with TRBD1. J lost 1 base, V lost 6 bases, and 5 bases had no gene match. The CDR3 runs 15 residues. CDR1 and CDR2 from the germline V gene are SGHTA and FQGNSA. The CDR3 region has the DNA TGTGCCAGCAGTATCTGGACAGGAACTAATGAAAAACTGTTTTTT. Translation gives CASSIWTGTNEKLFF.

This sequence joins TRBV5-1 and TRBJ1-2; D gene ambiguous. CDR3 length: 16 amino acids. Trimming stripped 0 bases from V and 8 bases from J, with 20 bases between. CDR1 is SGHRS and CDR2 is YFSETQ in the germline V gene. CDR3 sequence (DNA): TGCGCCAGCAGCTTGGCTTTACCACCTCAAGGAGGCGGCTACACCTTC. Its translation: CASSLALPPQGGGYTF.

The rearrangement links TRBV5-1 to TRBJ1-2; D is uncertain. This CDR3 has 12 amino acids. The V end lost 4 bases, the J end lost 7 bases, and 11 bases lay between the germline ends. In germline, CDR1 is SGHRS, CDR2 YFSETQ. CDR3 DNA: TGCGCCAGCAGCCTAGGAGGCCCTGGCTACACCTTC. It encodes CASSLGGPGYTF. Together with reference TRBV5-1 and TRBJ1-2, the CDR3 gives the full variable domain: KAGVTQTPRYLIKTRGQQVTLSCSPISGHRSVSWYQQTPGQGLQFLFEYFSETQRNKGNFPGRFSGRQFSNSRSEMNVSTLELGDSALYLCASSLGGPGYTFGSGTRLTVV.

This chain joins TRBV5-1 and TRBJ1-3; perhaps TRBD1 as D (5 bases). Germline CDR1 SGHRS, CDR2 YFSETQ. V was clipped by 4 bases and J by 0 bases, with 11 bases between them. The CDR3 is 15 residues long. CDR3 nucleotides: TGCGCCAGCAGCATCGACAGATTCTCTGGAAACACCATATATTTT. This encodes CASSIDRFSGNTIYF.

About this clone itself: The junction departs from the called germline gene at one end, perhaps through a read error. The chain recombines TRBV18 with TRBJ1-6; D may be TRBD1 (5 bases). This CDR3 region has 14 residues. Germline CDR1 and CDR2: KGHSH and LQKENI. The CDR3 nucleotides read TGTGCCAGCTCAACACCTACAGGACGCCAACCCCTCCACTTT. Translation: CASSTPTGRQPLHF.

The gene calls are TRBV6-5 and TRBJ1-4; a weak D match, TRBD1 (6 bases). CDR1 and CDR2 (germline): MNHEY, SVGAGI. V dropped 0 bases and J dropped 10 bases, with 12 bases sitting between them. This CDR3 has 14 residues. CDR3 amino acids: CASSYSSLGGKLFF. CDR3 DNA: TGTGCCAGCAGTTACTCGTCCCTAGGGGGAAAACTGTTTTTT.

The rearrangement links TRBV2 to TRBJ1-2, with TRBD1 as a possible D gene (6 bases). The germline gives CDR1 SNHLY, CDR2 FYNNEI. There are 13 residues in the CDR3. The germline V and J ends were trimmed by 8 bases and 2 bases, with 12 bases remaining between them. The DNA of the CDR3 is TGTGCCAGCCTTCAGGACAGAAACTATGGCTACACCTTC. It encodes CASLQDRNYGYTF.

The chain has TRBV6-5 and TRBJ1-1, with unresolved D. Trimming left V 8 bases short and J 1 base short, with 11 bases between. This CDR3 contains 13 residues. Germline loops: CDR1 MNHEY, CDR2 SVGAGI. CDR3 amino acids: CASDYGRNTEAFF. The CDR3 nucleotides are TGTGCCAGCGACTACGGGAGGAACACTGAAGCTTTCTTT.

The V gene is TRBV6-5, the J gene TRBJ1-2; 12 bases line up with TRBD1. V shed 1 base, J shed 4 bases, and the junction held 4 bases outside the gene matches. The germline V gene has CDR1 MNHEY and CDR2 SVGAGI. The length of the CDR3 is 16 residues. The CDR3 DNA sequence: TGTGCCAGCAGTTACTGGGGGACAGGGGGCTCCTATGGCTACACCTTC. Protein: CASSYWGTGGSYGYTF.

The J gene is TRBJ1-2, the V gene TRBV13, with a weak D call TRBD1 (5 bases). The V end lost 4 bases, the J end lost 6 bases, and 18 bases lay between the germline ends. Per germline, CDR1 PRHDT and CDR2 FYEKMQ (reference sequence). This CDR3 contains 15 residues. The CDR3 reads CASSYSSTVTNGYTF. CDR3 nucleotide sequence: TGTGCCAGCAGCTACTCCTCGACAGTCACTAATGGCTACACCTTC.

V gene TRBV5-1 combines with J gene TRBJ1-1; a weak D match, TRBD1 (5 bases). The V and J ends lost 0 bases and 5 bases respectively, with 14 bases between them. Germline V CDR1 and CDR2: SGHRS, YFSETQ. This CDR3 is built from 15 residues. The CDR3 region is CASSLGEQVRTEAFF. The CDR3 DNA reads TGCGCCAGCAGCTTGGGGGAACAGGTTAGGACTGAAGCTTTCTTT.

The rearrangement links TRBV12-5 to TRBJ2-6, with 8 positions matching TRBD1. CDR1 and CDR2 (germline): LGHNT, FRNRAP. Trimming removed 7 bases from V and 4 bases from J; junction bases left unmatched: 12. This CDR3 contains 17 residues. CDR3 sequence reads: CASAPDRVETGANVLTF. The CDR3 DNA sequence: TGTGCTAGTGCCCCGGACAGGGTGGAAACCGGGGCCAACGTCCTGACTTTC.

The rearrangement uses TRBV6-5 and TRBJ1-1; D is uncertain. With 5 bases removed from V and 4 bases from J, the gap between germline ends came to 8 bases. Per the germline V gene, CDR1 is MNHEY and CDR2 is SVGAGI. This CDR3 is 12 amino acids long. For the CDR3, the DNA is TGTGCCAGCAGTCCGGGGTCCACTGAAGCTTTCTTT. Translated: CASSPGSTEAFF.

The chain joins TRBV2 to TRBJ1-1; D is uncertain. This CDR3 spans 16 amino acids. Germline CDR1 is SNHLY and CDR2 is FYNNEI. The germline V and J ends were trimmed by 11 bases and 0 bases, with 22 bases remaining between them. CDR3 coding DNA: TGTGCCGGACTCCGACGACCCTCGTTCATGAACACTGAAGCTTTCTTT. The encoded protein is CAGLRRPSFMNTEAFF.

The CDR3 sequence is CASSLGAKSTDTQYF. The CDR3 nucleotides read TGTGCCAGCAGCTTGGGGGCTAAAAGCACAGATACGCAGTATTTT. The V and J genes are TRBV5-4 and TRBJ2-3; no definite D call. V was cut by 0 bases and J by 0 bases, with 8 bases left in between. The germline CDR1 and CDR2 sequences are SGHNT and YYREEE (reference sequence). CDR3 size: 15 residues. The full variable domain, in which reference TRBV5-4 and TRBJ2-3 provide the parts outside the CDR3, is ETGVTQSPTHLIKTRGQQVTLRCSSQSGHNTVSWYQQALGQGPQFIFQYYREEENGRGNFPPRFSGLQFPNYSSELNVNALELDDSALYLCASSLGAKSTDTQYFGPGTRLTVL.

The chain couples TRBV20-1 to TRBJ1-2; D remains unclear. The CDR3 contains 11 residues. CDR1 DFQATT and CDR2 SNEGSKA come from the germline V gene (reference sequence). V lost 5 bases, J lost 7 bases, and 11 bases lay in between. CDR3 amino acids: CSAGVGSGYTF. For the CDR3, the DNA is TGCAGTGCTGGGGTGGGGAGTGGCTACACCTTC.

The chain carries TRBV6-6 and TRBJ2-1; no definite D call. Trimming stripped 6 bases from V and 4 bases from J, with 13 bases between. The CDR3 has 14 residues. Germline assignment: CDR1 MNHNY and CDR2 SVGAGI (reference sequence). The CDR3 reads CASSNLGGYNEQFF. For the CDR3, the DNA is TGTGCCAGCAGCAACCTCGGCGGTTACAATGAGCAGTTCTTC.

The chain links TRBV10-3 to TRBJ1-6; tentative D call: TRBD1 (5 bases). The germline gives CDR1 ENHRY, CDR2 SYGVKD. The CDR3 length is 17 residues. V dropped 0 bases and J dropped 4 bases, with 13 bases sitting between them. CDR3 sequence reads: CAISESQGGGYNSPLHF. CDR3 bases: TGTGCCATCAGTGAGTCGCAGGGAGGAGGGTATAATTCACCCCTCCACTTT.

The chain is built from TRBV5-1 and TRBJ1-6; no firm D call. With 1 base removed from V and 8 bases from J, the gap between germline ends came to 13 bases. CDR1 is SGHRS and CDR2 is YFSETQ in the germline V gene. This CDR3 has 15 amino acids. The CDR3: CASSLSRVRDSPLHF. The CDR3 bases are TGCGCCAGCAGCTTGTCTCGGGTTCGGGATTCACCCCTCCACTTT.

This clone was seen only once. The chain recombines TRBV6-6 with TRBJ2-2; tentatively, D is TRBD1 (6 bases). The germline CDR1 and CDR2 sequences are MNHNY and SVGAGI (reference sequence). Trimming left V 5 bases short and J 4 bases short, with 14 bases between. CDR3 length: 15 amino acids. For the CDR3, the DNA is TGTGCCAGCAGTCCCCTAACAGGGTTCACCGGGGAGCTGTTTTTT. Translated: CASSPLTGFTGELFF.

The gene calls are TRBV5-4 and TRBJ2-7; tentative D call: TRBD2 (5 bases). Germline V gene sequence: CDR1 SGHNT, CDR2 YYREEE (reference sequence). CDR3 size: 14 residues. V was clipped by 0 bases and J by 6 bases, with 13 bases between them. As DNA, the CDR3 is TGTGCCAGCAGCTTGGTAGTGGGAGAGAGCGAGCAGTACTTC. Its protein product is CASSLVVGESEQYF.

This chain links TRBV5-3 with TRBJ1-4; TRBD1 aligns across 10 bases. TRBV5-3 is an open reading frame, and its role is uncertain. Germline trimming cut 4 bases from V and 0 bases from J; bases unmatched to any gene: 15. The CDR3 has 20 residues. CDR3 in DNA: TGTGCCAGAAGCGAGCCACTCCGGGACAGGGGAACCGCAACTAATGAAAAACTGTTTTTT. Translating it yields CARSEPLRDRGTATNEKLFF.